Following are 15 T cell receptor beta chains from one sample sequenced in a study of early T cells in non-severe SARS-CoV-2 infection. TCRdb used MiXCR to reprocess the 5' RACE reads, holding one entry per CDR3 protein. This table has around 30,000 distinct CDR3 sequences, around 4.2% appearing once. Sequencing was done on a sample of whole blood. The receptors shown here come from an adult who was a healthcare worker with PCR-confirmed SARS-CoV-2 infection or an uninfected control (not recorded which).

This clonotype was seen at least ten times. This chain joins TRBV29-1 and TRBJ2-7; TRBD2 matches 7 bases. This CDR3 contains 16 residues. V was clipped by 0 bases and J by 4 bases; unmatched bases: 12. Looked up from germline, CDR1 is SQVTM and CDR2 is ANQGSEA. The DNA for the CDR3 is TGCAGCGTTGAAGACACCGTGGGGCGGGAGAATTACGAGCAGTACTTC. It translates to CSVEDTVGRENYEQYF.

This clonotype was detected only a few times. This chain joins TRBV7-7 and TRBJ2-2; D remains ambiguous. V shed 5 bases and J shed 6 bases, with 22 bases lying between them. CDR3 length: 17 amino acids. CDR1 is SSHAT, CDR2 FNYEAQ, per germline (reference sequence). The CDR3, as DNA: TGTGCCAGCAGCAAATCAGGATTTGGATCCCGGGCCGGGGAGCTGTTTTTT. Translating it yields CASSKSGFGSRAGELFF.

This clonotype was seen at least ten times. This chain uses TRBV2 with TRBJ1-6; the match to TRBD1 covers 9 bases. From germline, CDR1 is SNHLY and CDR2 FYNNEI. Trimming took 6 bases from V and 8 from J; bases not matched to a gene: 8. The CDR3 is 15 amino acids. CDR3: CASSKTGGKDSPLHF. CDR3 DNA sequence: TGTGCCAGCAGCAAAACAGGGGGCAAGGATTCACCCCTCCACTTT.

A few counts support this clonotype. The chain employs TRBV9 and TRBJ1-6, with D tentatively TRBD1 (5 bases). V lost 0 bases to trimming and J lost 4 bases, with 8 bases between them. Germline V lookup: CDR1 SGDLS, CDR2 YYNGEE. The length of the CDR3 is 15 residues. The CDR3 coding sequence is TGTGCCAGCAGCGTAGGGGACGGTTATAATTCACCCCTCCACTTT. Its protein is CASSVGDGYNSPLHF.

In its sample, this clonotype was seen many times. J is TRBJ2-1 and V is TRBV11-2, with D possibly matching TRBD1 (5 bases). The CDR3 runs 16 residues. Trimming took 1 base from V and 4 from J, leaving 14 bases between them. Per germline, CDR1 SGHAT and CDR2 FQNNGV. The CDR3 sequence is CASSLGLWGEYNEQFF. As DNA, the CDR3 is TGTGCCAGCAGCTTAGGTCTGTGGGGCGAATACAATGAGCAGTTCTTC.

This clonotype is deemed medium-sized. The chain carries TRBV14 and TRBJ2-2; D not certain. The V end was cut by 2 bases, the J end by 0 bases, with 10 bases between. The germline V gene has CDR1 SGHDN and CDR2 FVKESK. The CDR3 runs to 16 residues. The CDR3 sequence is CASSQRKAANTGELFF. The CDR3 bases are TGTGCCAGCAGCCAACGGAAGGCAGCGAACACCGGGGAGCTGTTTTTT.

This clonotype was seen at least ten times. This rearrangement joins TRBV27 to TRBJ2-3, with D hard to call. The CDR3 runs 15 residues. CDR1 is MNHEY and CDR2 is SMNVEV in the germline V gene (reference sequence). Trimming left V 0 bases short and J 0 bases short, with 7 bases between. The chain's CDR3 is CASSLSWLSTDTQYF. As DNA, the CDR3 is TGTGCCAGCAGTTTATCGTGGCTTAGCACAGATACGCAGTATTTT.

This clonotype showed up many times. This sequence joins TRBV6-4 and TRBJ1-1; possibly TRBD1 for D (5 bases). The CDR3 runs to 15 residues. V was clipped by 3 bases and J by 2 bases, with 13 bases between them. CDR1 and CDR2 (germline): MRHNA, SNTAGT. The CDR3 loop is CASSETWGSNTEAFF. In DNA form, the CDR3 reads TGTGCCAGCAGTGAAACCTGGGGCTCTAACACTGAAGCTTTCTTT.

This clonotype was recorded many times. The chain carries TRBV20-1 and TRBJ2-1; D could derive from TRBD1 or TRBD2 (5 bases each). Trimming left V 5 bases short and J 5 bases short, with 16 bases between. The V gene's germline CDR1 is DFQATT and CDR2 SNEGSKA (reference sequence). The CDR3 loop spans 14 amino acids. The CDR3 reads CSALRGNLNNEQFF. CDR3 sequence (DNA): TGCAGTGCTCTCCGGGGCAACCTAAACAATGAGCAGTTCTTC.

By share of the sample, this clonotype is medium-sized. V and J are TRBV7-9 and TRBJ2-2; 9 positions agree with TRBD1. Trimming removed 3 bases from V and 5 bases from J; junction bases left unmatched: 7. The CDR3 sequence is 16 residues long. Germline-derived CDR1 and CDR2 are SEHNR and FQNEAQ (reference sequence). The CDR3 coding sequence is TGTGCCAGCAGCTTGGGGACAGGGACGAGGACCGGGGAGCTGTTTTTT. Translation: CASSLGTGTRTGELFF.

This clonotype came up many times. The V gene is TRBV20-1, the J gene TRBJ1-1, with TRBD1 identical over 7 bases. Trimming at V came to 3 bases and at J to 3 bases, leaving 4 bases not matched to a gene. Germline CDR1 is DFQATT and CDR2 is SNEGSKA (reference sequence). The CDR3 runs to 13 residues. CDR3 in DNA: TGCAGTGCTAGCGAGGGGGCCGACACTGAAGCTTTCTTT. Amino acids: CSASEGADTEAFF.

This clonotype was recorded many times. The chain is built from TRBV20-1 and TRBJ2-1; D remains ambiguous. Germline values: CDR1 DFQATT, CDR2 SNEGSKA (reference sequence). The V end lost 4 bases, the J end lost 3 bases, and 10 bases lay between the germline ends. The CDR3 loop spans 13 amino acids. The CDR3 sequence: CSATTTYYNEQFF. DNA of the CDR3: TGCAGTGCTACTACGACTTACTACAATGAGCAGTTCTTC.

This clonotype appeared many times. The chain is built from TRBV28 and TRBJ2-2; 7 positions agree with TRBD2. CDR1 and CDR2 (germline): MDHEN, SYDVKM. The length of the CDR3 is 13 residues. The V and J ends lost 5 bases and 5 bases, in that order; junction bases with no gene match: 2. CDR3 DNA sequence: TGTGCCAGCAGTGACGGGGGGACCGGGGAGCTGTTTTTT. It translates to CASSDGGTGELFF.

The genes are TRBV5-1 and TRBJ2-2; D is uncertain. Germline assignment: CDR1 SGHRS and CDR2 YFSETQ. The CDR3 runs 16 residues. Trimming cost V 6 bases and J 0 bases, with 15 bases left between them. The CDR3 is CASTPQPVANTGELFF. The CDR3 nucleotides are TGCGCCAGCACCCCCCAACCTGTCGCGAACACCGGGGAGCTGTTTTTT.

The table lists this clonotype with many counts. The V and J genes are TRBV7-9 and TRBJ2-7, with D possibly being TRBD2 (5 bases). Germline V CDR1 and CDR2: SEHNR, FQNEAQ (reference sequence). This CDR3 has 13 residues. With 5 bases removed from V and 0 bases from J, the gap between germline ends came to 8 bases. The CDR3, as DNA: TGTGCCAGCAGCCCAGCGGACTCCTACGAGCAGTACTTC. Translating gives CASSPADSYEQYF.